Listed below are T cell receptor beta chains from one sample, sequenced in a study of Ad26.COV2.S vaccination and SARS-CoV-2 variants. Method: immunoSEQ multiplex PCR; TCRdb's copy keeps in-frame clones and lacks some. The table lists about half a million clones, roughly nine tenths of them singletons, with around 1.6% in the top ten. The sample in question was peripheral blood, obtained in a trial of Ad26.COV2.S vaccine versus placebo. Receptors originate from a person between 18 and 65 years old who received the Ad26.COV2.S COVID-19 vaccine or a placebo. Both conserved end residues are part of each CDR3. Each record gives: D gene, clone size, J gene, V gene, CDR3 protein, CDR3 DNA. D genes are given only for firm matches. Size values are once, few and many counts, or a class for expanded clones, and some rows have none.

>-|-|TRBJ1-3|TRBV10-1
CASSNSGNTIYF
TGCGCCAGCAGTAACTCTGGAAACACCATATATTTT
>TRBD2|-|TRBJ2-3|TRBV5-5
CASSLAGAGTDTQYF
TGTGCCAGCAGTTTAGCGGGAGCGGGCACAGATACGCAGTATTTT
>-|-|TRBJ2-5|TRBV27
CASSLSSEETQYF
TGTGCCAGCAGTTTATCGAGTGAAGAGACCCAGTACTTC
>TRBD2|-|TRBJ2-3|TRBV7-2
CASRYSGGPDTQYF
TGTGCCAGCAGGTATAGCGGGGGCCCGGATACGCAGTATTTT
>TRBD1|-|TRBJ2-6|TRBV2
CASMDRTGANVLTF
TGTGCCAGCATGGACAGGACTGGGGCCAACGTCCTGACTTTC
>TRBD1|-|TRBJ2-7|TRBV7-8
CASSPYGRTGGWEQYF
TGTGCCAGCAGCCCCTATGGGCGGACAGGGGGTTGGGAGCAGTACTTC
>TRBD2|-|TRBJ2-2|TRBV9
CASSDVAGVYTGELFF
TGTGCCAGCAGCGATGTAGCGGGAGTATACACCGGGGAGCTGTTTTTT
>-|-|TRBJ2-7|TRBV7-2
CASTVDGVLNNF
TGTGCCAGCACTGTGGACGGGGTCCTCAATAACTTC
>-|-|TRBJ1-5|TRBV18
CASSPVALESNQPQHF
TGTGCCAGCTCACCAGTGGCTCTAGAGAGCAATCAGCCCCAGCATTTT
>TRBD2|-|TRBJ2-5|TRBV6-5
CASSRGTSGEETQYF
TGTGCCAGCAGCCGCGGGACTAGCGGGGAAGAGACCCAGTACTTC
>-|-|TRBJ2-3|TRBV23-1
CASIPRREGTDTQYF
TGCGCCAGCATCCCAAGGAGGGAGGGCACAGATACGCAGTATTTT
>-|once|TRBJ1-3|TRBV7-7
CASSPRSGSGNTIYF
TGTGCTAGCAGCCCACGTTCCGGCTCTGGAAACACCATATATTTT
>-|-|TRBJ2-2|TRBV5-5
CASSPEFTGELFF
TGTGCCAGCAGCCCCGAGTTTACCGGGGAGCTGTTTTTT
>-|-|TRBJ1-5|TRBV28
CASSIGRGNQPQHF
TGTGCCAGCTCAATCGGCAGGGGCAATCAGCCCCAGCATTTT
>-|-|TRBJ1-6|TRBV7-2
CASSLAGRGSSYNSPLHF
TGTGCCAGCAGCTTAGCAGGACGGGGTTCGTCCTATAATTCACCCCTCCACTTT
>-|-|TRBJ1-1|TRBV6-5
CASSNPGMWTEAFF
TGTGCCAGCAGTAACCCAGGGATGTGGACTGAAGCTTTCTTT
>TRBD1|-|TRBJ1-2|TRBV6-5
CASSITGEIGYTF
TGTGCCAGCAGTATCACAGGGGAAATTGGCTACACCTTC
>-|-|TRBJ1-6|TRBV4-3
CASSQDSGTTTGSPLHF
TGCGCCAGCAGCCAAGATAGTGGCACAACGACGGGTTCACCCCTCCACTTT
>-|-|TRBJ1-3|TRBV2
CASSVQPGDGNTIYF
TGTGCCAGCAGTGTACAGCCAGGGGACGGAAACACCATATATTTT
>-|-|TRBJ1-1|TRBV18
CASSPGATEAFF
TGTGCCAGCTCACCAGGGGCCACTGAAGCTTTCTTT
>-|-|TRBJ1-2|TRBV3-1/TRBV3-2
CASSQVSNYGYTF
TGTGCCAGCAGCCAAGTGAGTAACTATGGCTACACCTTC
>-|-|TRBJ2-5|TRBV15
CATSRDEVTVQETQYF
TGTGCCACCAGCAGAGATGAAGTGACCGTCCAAGAGACCCAGTACTTC